This section outlines one T cell receptor (beta chain) sequence together with its context. This entry belongs to a study of OX40 agonist ivuxolimab in advanced cancers. Profiled with immunoSEQ multiplex PCR; TCRdb holds only in-frame clones, not every one. The sample consists of about 78,000 clones, approximately 90% of them appearing once. V was pared by 0 bases and J by 5 bases, with 5 bases of the junction left unmatched. Germline CDR1 SGHNT, CDR2 YYREEE (reference sequence). This CDR3 has 14 amino acids. This material consisted of CD4+ or CD8+ T cells sorted from blood, taken in a trial of the OX40 agonist ivuxolimab. The sequence derives from an adult with an advanced solid tumor such as melanoma, head and neck, liver or kidney cancer. This chain connects TRBV5-4 to TRBJ2-7; TRBD1 matches 7 bases. The CDR3 DNA follows: TGTGCCAGCAGCTTGGACAGGGGCAGTAACGAGCAGTACTTC. Translation: CASSLDRGSNEQYF.